This record looks at one T cell receptor (beta chain) sequence and its context. Its antigen is as yet unknown. This sample stems from a study of identical twins. Whole-study results and caveats: Diverse VJ usage suggested most zero-insertion clonotypes were not invariant T cells. Out-of-frame sharing of TCR alpha in monozygotic twins was underestimated by models.

The CDR3 runs to 12 residues. V was cut by 4 bases and J by 8 bases, with 9 bases left in between. The germline gives CDR1 SGHDN, CDR2 FVKESK. Template switching supplied a universal primer site; unique molecular identifiers were carried on the cDNA. TCRdb independently ran MiXCR on the 5' RACE reads; one entry per CDR3 protein. The data contain roughly 250,000 distinct CDR3 sequences, around 7.6% of them seen just once; the ten biggest clones take up around 5%. These data also featured in a second study, about yellow fever vaccine responses in identical twins. That report notes: Twins' vaccine T cell responses reportedly seemed partly convergent and partly personalized.

The sequenced sample consisted of CD8+ T cells sorted from blood. V is TRBV14 and J is TRBJ2-1; D is ambiguous. The receptor was isolated from a young woman in good health. CDR3 nucleotides: TGTGCCAGCAGCCCGTCTAGTTATGAGCAGTTCTTC. It yields the protein CASSPSSYEQFF.